A selection of T cell receptor beta chains follows, all from one sample in a study of siplizumab effects on memory and regulatory T cells. Sequencing was performed with immunoSEQ multiplex PCR; in TCRdb, only in-frame clones are kept and a portion is missing. This table has approximately 46,000 clones, over 85% appearing once. The specimen sequenced was CD8+ T cells sorted from blood. Receptors were obtained from a human donor in good health. CDR3s leave out the opening cysteine and the closing phenylalanine or tryptophan. The order of the fields is V gene, CDR3 protein.

TRBV27,ASSPTYTGELF
TRBV30,AWSVSRPGLGTEAF
TRBV6-6,ASSYVGSWH
TRBV7-8,ASRHRGGETQY
TRBV19,ASSIVGAPPFYEQY
TRBV2,ASSRTVDNEQF
TRBV30,AWGGSDYNEQF
TRBV9,ASSAGLATNTDTQY
TRBV6-1,ASKGNTQY
TRBV2,ASTWEAPLTDTQY
TRBV21-1,ASSRVSGRRYEQY
TRBV7-9,ASTSPGLQETQY
TRBV28,ASSWTRSYEQY
TRBV4-1,ASSQKQGNYGYT
TRBV5-4,ASSPTTDTQY
TRBV4-1,ASSQYGSNQPQH
TRBV4-1,ASSPQEGKLTYEQY
TRBV5-4,ASSLGRPDTQY
TRBV5-1,ASSLNSGANYGYT
TRBV4-1,ASSQVHGATYEQY
TRBV5-3,ARSLDLGTRVPF
TRBV2,ASSGDRLGETQY
TRBV6-1,ASSSEGVGSYEQY
TRBV28,ASSLKASGTEAF
TRBV10-3,AINFRTGTSEQY
TRBV5-1,ASSLSPGTGLDTGELF
TRBV28,ASSLQLYGYT
TRBV19,ASSWTGDEQY
TRBV18,ASSPSSGRFTYEQY
TRBV28,ASRMTSGRSYEQY
TRBV28,ASSASGTSDYEQY
TRBV28,ASSETGTGLFQPQH
TRBV28,ASRGLAELNTGELF
TRBV9,ASSVAPSGSYEQY
TRBV5-1,ASSSLIPGTGATDTEAF
TRBV5-6,ASSAPEGRNIQY
TRBV10-2,ASRVGGRTTEQF
TRBV29-1,SVHDGAYEQY
TRBV2,ASSPHIGNTEAF
TRBV19,ACGLRQGLNEKLF
TRBV7-9,ASSGGQLISYEQY
TRBV28,ASSNIKSGRARVVGELF